The clone carrying this T cell receptor beta chain was observed a few times. The CDR3 covers 13 residues. The V end lost 3 bases, the J end lost 4 bases, and 8 bases lay between the germline ends. The sample belongs to a study of T-cell memory formation after mild COVID-19. From the 5' RACE reads, TCRdb called clonotypes with MiXCR, one entry per CDR3 protein. The table includes about 350,000 distinct CDR3 sequences, 20% to 25% detected once. The chain has TRBV12-3 or TRBV12-4 and TRBJ2-3; D is unclear. Sequences were obtained from PBMCs or a T cell subset sorted from them (not recorded which). This receptor was identified in a man between 18 and 29 years old who had mild COVID-19 (a few samples of this study predate the infection). Cell type and time point are not known. The CDR3: CASSFRWADTQYF. CDR3 sequence (DNA): TGTGCCAGCAGTTTTAGGTGGGCAGATACGCAGTATTTT.